These 26 T cell receptor beta chains were all obtained from the same sample, sequenced in a study of cytomegalovirus exposure and HLA in healthy donors. Generated by immunoSEQ multiplex PCR, the TCRdb table keeps only in-frame clones and is missing some. Among about 400,000 clones listed, around 86% were seen once. The specimen was PBMCs. All receptors come from a woman between 18 and 29 years old in good health and CMV-seronegative.

In this sample, this clone turned up once. The chain recombines TRBV28 with TRBJ2-1, with 10 bases identical to TRBD2. Germline CDR1 is MDHEN and CDR2 is SYDVKM. V shed 3 bases and J 6 bases; nucleotides not matched to a gene: 8. This CDR3 region has 16 residues. The CDR3 region is CASSFPRSGRSNEQFF. The CDR3 bases are TGTGCCAGCAGTTTCCCCCGTAGCGGGAGGTCCAATGAGCAGTTCTTC.

For the CDR3, the DNA is TGTGCCTGGAGTGGGCTAGGGGGACAGTGGACGAACACTGAAGCTTTCTTT. This translates into CAWSGLGGQWTNTEAFF. The rearrangement links TRBV30 to TRBJ1-1; 7 bases fit TRBD1. The CDR3 sequence is 17 residues long. The trim removed 1 base at V and 1 base at J, leaving 12 bases unmatched. Germline CDR1 reads GTSNPN; CDR2 reads SVGIG (reference sequence).

This clone was picked up many times. The V call is TRBV2, the J call TRBJ2-2; 9 bases agree with TRBD1. V shed 5 bases and J 5 bases; nucleotides not matched to a gene: 12. This CDR3 has 17 amino acids. The germline gives CDR1 SNHLY, CDR2 FYNNEI. The CDR3 here is CASSPTGQGSWTGELFF. In nucleotides, the CDR3 is TGTGCCAGCAGTCCTACGGGACAGGGTAGTTGGACCGGGGAGCTGTTTTTT. Full variable domain (outside the CDR3, taken from reference TRBV2 and TRBJ2-2): EPEVTQTPSHQVTQMGQEVILRCVPISNHLYFYWYRQILGQKVEFLVSFYNNEISEKSEIFDDQFSVERPDGSNFTLKIRSTKLEDSAMYFCASSPTGQGSWTGELFFGEGSRLTVL.

This clone was observed a single time. The chain is built from TRBV6-1 and TRBJ2-1, with D possibly matching TRBD1 (5 bases). The CDR3 sequence is 16 residues long. Germline CDR1 reads MNHNS; CDR2 reads SASEGT. Trimming shortened V by 2 bases and J by 2 bases, and 13 bases separated the two germline ends. Here the CDR3 DNA reads TGTGCCAGCAGTGAACTACGCAGGGCCACCTACAATGAGCAGTTCTTC. Translating gives CASSELRRATYNEQFF.

The rearrangement uses TRBV5-4 and TRBJ2-5, with a tentative D call TRBD2 (5 bases). Trimming removed 0 bases at V and 2 bases at J, with 11 bases between. Germline loops: CDR1 SGHNT, CDR2 YYREEE (reference sequence). The CDR3 has 15 residues. The CDR3 coding sequence is TGTGCCAGCAGCTTGGTATGGGGAGAGCAAGAGACCCAGTACTTC. Its translation is CASSLVWGEQETQYF.

This rearrangement joins TRBV9 to TRBJ1-3; no reliable D call. The CDR3 extends over 17 amino acids. Per the germline V gene, CDR1 is SGDLS and CDR2 is YYNGEE. Trimming removed 1 base at V and 0 bases at J, with 14 bases between. The CDR3 region is CASSVTEAGSSGNTIYF. CDR3 in DNA: TGTGCCAGCAGCGTAACTGAGGCGGGCAGCTCTGGAAACACCATATATTTT.

This clone has only a few counts. The rearrangement links TRBV30 to TRBJ2-1, with D possibly TRBD2 on 6 matching bases. V was clipped by 0 bases and J by 6 bases, with 24 bases between them. The CDR3 runs to 18 residues. Germline CDR1 GTSNPN, CDR2 SVGIG (reference sequence). This CDR3 reads CAWSVLGRDPVTFNEQFF. CDR3 nucleotides: TGTGCCTGGAGTGTATTGGGGCGGGACCCCGTTACGTTCAATGAGCAGTTCTTC.

This sequence joins TRBV27 and TRBJ2-7; 9 bases match TRBD1. CDR1 MNHEY and CDR2 SMNVEV come from the germline V gene (reference sequence). With V trimmed by 5 bases and J by 1 base, 6 bases remained unmatched. This CDR3 comprises 15 residues. The CDR3 sequence is CASSARTGESYEQYF. The CDR3 nucleotides are TGTGCCAGCAGTGCACGGACAGGGGAGTCCTACGAGCAGTACTTC.

The CDR3 DNA reads as TGTGCGAGCCGGGACAGAAGCTCCTACGAGCAGTACTTC. As protein: CASRDRSSYEQYF. V usage is TRBV30 and J usage is TRBJ2-7; 7 positions match TRBD1. The CDR3 has 13 residues. The germline CDR1 and CDR2 sequences are GTSNPN and SVGIG (reference sequence).

The rearrangement uses TRBV29-1 and TRBJ1-2; 8 bases align to TRBD1. V lost 7 bases, J lost 2 bases, and 12 bases stayed unmatched. CDR3 length equals 15 residues. Germline CDR1 reads SQVTM; CDR2 reads ANQGSEA. CDR3 sequence reads: CSGLGATGANYGYTF. DNA for the CDR3: TGCAGCGGTTTGGGCGCGACAGGGGCCAACTATGGCTACACCTTC.

The rearrangement links TRBV5-5 to TRBJ2-3; tentatively, D is TRBD2 (6 bases). V dropped 4 bases and J dropped 1 base, with 13 bases sitting between them. Germline V gene data show CDR1 as SGHKS and CDR2 as YYEKEE (reference sequence). This CDR3 contains 15 residues. CDR3 coding DNA: TGTGCCAGCAGCCCGATTCAGCGGGGCACAGATACGCAGTATTTT. Protein sequence: CASSPIQRGTDTQYF.

The chain recombines TRBV27 with TRBJ2-7; 9 nucleotides align to TRBD2. Trimming removed 7 bases from V and 6 bases from J; junction bases left unmatched: 7. Germline V gene sequence: CDR1 MNHEY, CDR2 SMNVEV (reference sequence). CDR3 length: 13 residues. The CDR3 region has the DNA TGTGCCAGCACCAACCCAGCGGGGGGCGAGCAGTACTTC. It translates to CASTNPAGGEQYF.

V gene TRBV29-1 combines with J gene TRBJ2-1, with 10 bases lining up with TRBD2. Trimming removed 4 bases from V and 4 bases from J; junction bases left unmatched: 10. CDR1 SQVTM and CDR2 ANQGSEA come from the germline V gene. This CDR3 has 16 amino acids. CDR3 sequence: CSVGGLLAGLYNEQFF. Here the CDR3 DNA reads TGCAGCGTTGGAGGCCTACTAGCGGGACTGTACAATGAGCAGTTCTTC.

The V and J genes are TRBV5-1 and TRBJ2-3; 7 bases are shared with TRBD1. In germline, CDR1 is SGHRS, CDR2 YFSETQ. The V segment lost 5 bases and the J segment 10 bases; nucleotides outside the gene matches: 13. The CDR3 runs to 14 residues. CDR3 sequence: CASSRDSDGHPQYF. The CDR3 coding sequence is TGCGCCAGCAGTCGGGACAGCGACGGACACCCGCAGTATTTT. The whole variable domain, filled in from reference TRBV5-1 and TRBJ2-3, reads KAGVTQTPRYLIKTRGQQVTLSCSPISGHRSVSWYQQTPGQGLQFLFEYFSETQRNKGNFPGRFSGRQFSNSRSEMNVSTLELGDSALYLCASSRDSDGHPQYFGPGTRLTVL.

This rearrangement joins TRBV28 to TRBJ1-1; 7 bases agree with TRBD1. This CDR3 is 12 amino acids long. Germline V gives CDR1 MDHEN, CDR2 SYDVKM. V gave up 5 bases and J gave up 8 bases; unmatched junction bases: 5. The CDR3 reads CASSTGAMEAFF. The DNA of the CDR3 is TGTGCCAGCAGTACAGGGGCCATGGAAGCTTTCTTT.

CDR3 bases: TGTGCCAGCTCACCCAGACAGGGTGGGTTCTATGGCTACACCTTC. It codes for CASSPRQGGFYGYTF. The genes are TRBV18 and TRBJ1-2; the match to TRBD1 covers 7 bases. V was pared by 3 bases and J by 4 bases, with 8 bases of the junction left unmatched. Germline V gene sequence: CDR1 KGHSH, CDR2 LQKENI. The CDR3 is 15 amino acids.

The chain employs TRBV10-2 and TRBJ1-1; no clear D gene. CDR1 and CDR2 from the germline V gene are WSHSY and SAAADI. Trimming left V 4 bases short and J 0 bases short, with 9 bases between. There are 14 residues in the CDR3. In DNA form, the CDR3 reads TGCGCCAGCAGTGCCAGCCGGGTGAACACTGAAGCTTTCTTT. Residues: CASSASRVNTEAFF.

This clone was seen once. The rearrangement joins TRBV27 to TRBJ2-7, with TRBD2 matching over 9 bases. Germline CDR1 MNHEY, CDR2 SMNVEV (reference sequence). V gave up 5 bases and J gave up 2 bases; unmatched junction bases: 31. This CDR3 has 23 amino acids. For the CDR3, the DNA is TGTGCCAGCAGTACCCCCGGGACAGCGCCGTGGGATAGCGGGGGTCGTTTCCCCTACGAGCAGTACTTC. Protein: CASSTPGTAPWDSGGRFPYEQYF.

The chain joins TRBV5-1 to TRBJ2-2; 11 bases are shared with TRBD2. The CDR3 is 17 residues long. Germline CDR1 reads SGHRS; CDR2 reads YFSETQ. V gave up 2 bases and J gave up 2 bases; unmatched junction bases: 5. CDR3 protein: CASSLGGLAGNTGELFF. The CDR3 DNA reads TGCGCCAGCAGCTTAGGAGGACTAGCGGGCAACACCGGGGAGCTGTTTTTT. The complete variable domain, with remaining parts taken from reference TRBV5-1 and TRBJ2-2, reads KAGVTQTPRYLIKTRGQQVTLSCSPISGHRSVSWYQQTPGQGLQFLFEYFSETQRNKGNFPGRFSGRQFSNSRSEMNVSTLELGDSALYLCASSLGGLAGNTGELFFGEGSRLTVL.

This sequence joins TRBV9 and TRBJ2-7, with TRBD1 as a possible D gene (5 bases). CDR1 is SGDLS, CDR2 YYNGEE, per germline. CDR3 length equals 13 residues. Trimming shortened V by 2 bases and J by 4 bases, and 10 bases separated the two germline ends. CDR3 loop: CASSVADSYEQYF. The CDR3 DNA reads as TGTGCCAGCAGCGTCGCCGACAGTTACGAGCAGTACTTC.

V usage is TRBV5-1 and J usage is TRBJ2-7; D is unclear. V was trimmed by 4 bases and J by 0 bases, leaving 11 bases between them. CDR1 and CDR2 from the germline V gene are SGHRS and YFSETQ. The CDR3 covers 14 residues. CDR3 DNA: TGCGCCAGCAGCCGCGGCCCAAGCTCCTACGAGCAGTACTTC. It is translated as CASSRGPSSYEQYF.

This clone was recorded once. The junction and the germline gene differ at one end; a read error may be behind it. This CDR3 reads CASSPTGQGKSF. CDR3 nucleotides: TGTGCCAGCAGCCCCACGGGGCAGGGGAAATCCTTC. This rearrangement joins TRBV28 to TRBJ2-7, with D possibly being TRBD1 (6 bases). CDR3 size: 12 residues. CDR1 MDHEN and CDR2 SYDVKM come from the germline V gene.

This clone occurred once. This rearrangement joins TRBV7-6 to TRBJ2-7; 12 bases are shared with TRBD1. This CDR3 region has 15 residues. CDR1 and CDR2 from the germline V gene are SGHVS and FNYEAQ. After removal of 8 bases from V and 2 bases from J, the junction contained 7 bases not matched to a gene. The CDR3: CASSPGTGGTYEQYF. The CDR3 nucleotides read TGTGCCAGCTCTCCCGGGACAGGGGGCACCTACGAGCAGTACTTC.

The J gene is TRBJ2-7, the V gene TRBV4-2; perhaps TRBD2 as D (5 bases). Looked up from germline, CDR1 is LGHNA and CDR2 is YNFKEQ. This CDR3 region has 13 residues. V was shortened by 4 bases and J by 4 bases, with 11 bases between the two germline ends. The CDR3 coding sequence is TGTGCCAGCAGCCCCCCTTGGACTTACGAGCAGTACTTC. Its protein product is CASSPPWTYEQYF.

This rearrangement joins TRBV5-5 to TRBJ2-7; D might be TRBD2 (6 bases). The CDR3 sequence is 15 residues long. Looked up from germline, CDR1 is SGHKS and CDR2 is YYEKEE (reference sequence). Trimming shortened V by 2 bases and J by 4 bases, and 16 bases separated the two germline ends. CDR3 coding DNA: TGTGCCAGCAGCTTTTTTCGGGAGAATCGTTACGAGCAGTACTTC. As protein: CASSFFRENRYEQYF.

The rearrangement links TRBV7-3 to TRBJ1-5; possibly TRBD1 for D (5 bases). The CDR3 is 15 residues long. Trimming pared 3 bases from V and 1 base from J, leaving 10 bases between. Germline V gives CDR1 SGHTA, CDR2 FQGTGA. The CDR3 DNA reads TGTGCCAGCAGCTTGGTGGGGGGGAGCAATCAGCCCCAGCATTTT. Its translation is CASSLVGGSNQPQHF.